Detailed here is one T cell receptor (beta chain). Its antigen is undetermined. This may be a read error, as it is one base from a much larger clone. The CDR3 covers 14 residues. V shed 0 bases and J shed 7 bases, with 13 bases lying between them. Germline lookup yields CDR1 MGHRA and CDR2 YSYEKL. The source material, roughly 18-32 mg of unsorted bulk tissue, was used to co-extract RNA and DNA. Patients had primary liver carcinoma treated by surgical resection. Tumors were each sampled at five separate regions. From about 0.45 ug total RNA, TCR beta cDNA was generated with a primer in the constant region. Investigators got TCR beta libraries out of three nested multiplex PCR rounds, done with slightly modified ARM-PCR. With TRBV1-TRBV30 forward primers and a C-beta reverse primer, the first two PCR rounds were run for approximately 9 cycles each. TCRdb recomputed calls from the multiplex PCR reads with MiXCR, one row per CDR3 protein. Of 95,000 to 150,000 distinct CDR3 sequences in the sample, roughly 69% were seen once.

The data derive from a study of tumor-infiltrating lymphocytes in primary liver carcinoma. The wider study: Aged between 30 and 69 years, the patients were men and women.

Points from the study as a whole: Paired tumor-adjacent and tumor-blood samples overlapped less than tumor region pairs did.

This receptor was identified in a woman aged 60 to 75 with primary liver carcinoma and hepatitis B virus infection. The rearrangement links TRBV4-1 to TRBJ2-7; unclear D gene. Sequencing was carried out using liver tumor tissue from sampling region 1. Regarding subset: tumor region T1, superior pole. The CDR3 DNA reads TGCGCCAGCAGCCAAGATAAAGAAGTTGGGGAGCAGTACTTC. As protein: CASSQDKEVGEQYF.